The clone carrying this TCR beta chain came up many times. The antigen is undetermined. A library of TCRbeta sequences, prepared with unique molecular identifiers, was generated. TCRdb redid the calling of the PCR reads with MiXCR, one entry per CDR3 protein. Of tens of thousands of distinct CDR3 sequences in the sample, 6.4% were seen once. These data come from a study of T-cell reconstitution after alpha-beta-depleted transplantation in children. Broader study findings: Alpha-beta T cells about two months after transplant reportedly derived from several hundred expanded graft clones. T-cell counts and diversity were attributed mostly to newly produced T cells one year after transplant. It was surviving recipient T cells and thymic progenitors that gave some patients high TCRbeta diversity at day 60.

This CDR3 is built from 16 residues. V shed 5 bases and J 1 base; nucleotides not matched to a gene: 3. Germline-derived CDR1 and CDR2 are SGHTA and FQGTGA. The receptor was derived from a child under two years old who had a stem cell transplant for acute myeloid leukemia, so the T cells may come from the graft donor. V and J are TRBV7-3 and TRBJ2-2; 11 bases map to TRBD2. This specimen was peripheral blood, taken 60 days after TCRalphabeta/CD19-depleted stem cell transplant. Here the CDR3 reads CASSMTSGENTGELFF. Here the CDR3 DNA reads TGTGCCAGCAGCATGACTAGCGGGGAGAACACCGGGGAGCTGTTTTTT.